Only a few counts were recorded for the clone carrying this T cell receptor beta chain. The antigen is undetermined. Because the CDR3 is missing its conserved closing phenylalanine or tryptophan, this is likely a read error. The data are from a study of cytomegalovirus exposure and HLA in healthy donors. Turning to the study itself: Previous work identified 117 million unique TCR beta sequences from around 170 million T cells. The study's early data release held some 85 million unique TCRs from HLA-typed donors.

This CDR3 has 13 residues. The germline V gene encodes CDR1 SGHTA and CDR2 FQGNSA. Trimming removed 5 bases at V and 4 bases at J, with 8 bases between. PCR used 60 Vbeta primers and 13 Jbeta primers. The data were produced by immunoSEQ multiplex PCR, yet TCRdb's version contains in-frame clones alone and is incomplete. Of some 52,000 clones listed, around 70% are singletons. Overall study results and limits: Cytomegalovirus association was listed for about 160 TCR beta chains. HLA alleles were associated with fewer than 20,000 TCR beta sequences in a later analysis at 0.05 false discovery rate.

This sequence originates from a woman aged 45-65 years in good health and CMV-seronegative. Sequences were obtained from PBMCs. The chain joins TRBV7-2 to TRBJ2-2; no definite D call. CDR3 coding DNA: TGTGCCAGCAGCCCTCAGGCCACCGGGGAGCTGTTTGTT. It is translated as CASSPQATGELFV.